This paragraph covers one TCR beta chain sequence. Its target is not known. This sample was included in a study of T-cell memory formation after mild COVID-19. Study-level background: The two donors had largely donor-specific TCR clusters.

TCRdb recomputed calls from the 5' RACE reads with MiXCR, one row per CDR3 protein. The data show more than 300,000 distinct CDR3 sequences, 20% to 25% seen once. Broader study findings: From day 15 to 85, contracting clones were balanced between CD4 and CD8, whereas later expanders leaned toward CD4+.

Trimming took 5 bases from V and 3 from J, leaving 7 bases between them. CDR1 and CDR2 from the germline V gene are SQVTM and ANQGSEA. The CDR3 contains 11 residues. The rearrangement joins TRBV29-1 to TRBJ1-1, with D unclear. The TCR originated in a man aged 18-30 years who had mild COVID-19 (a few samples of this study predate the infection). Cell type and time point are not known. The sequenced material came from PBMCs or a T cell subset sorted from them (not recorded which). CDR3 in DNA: TGCAGCGTTCCCGCGGACACTGAAGCTTTCTTT. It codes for CSVPADTEAFF. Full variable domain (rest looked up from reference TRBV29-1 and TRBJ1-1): SAVISQKPSRDICQRGTSLTIQCQVDSQVTMMFWYRQQPGQSLTLIATANQGSEATYESGFVIDKFPISRPNLTFSTLTVSNMSPEDSSIYLCSVPADTEAFFGQGTRLTVV.